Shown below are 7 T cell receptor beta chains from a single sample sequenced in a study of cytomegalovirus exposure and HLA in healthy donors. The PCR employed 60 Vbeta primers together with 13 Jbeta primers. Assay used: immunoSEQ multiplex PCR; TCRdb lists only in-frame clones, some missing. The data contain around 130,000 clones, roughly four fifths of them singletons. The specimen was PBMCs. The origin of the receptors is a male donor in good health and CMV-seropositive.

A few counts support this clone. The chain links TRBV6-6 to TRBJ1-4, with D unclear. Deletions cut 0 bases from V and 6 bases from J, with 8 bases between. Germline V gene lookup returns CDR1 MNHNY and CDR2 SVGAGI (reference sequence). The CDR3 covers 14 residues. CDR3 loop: CASSYSTPDEKLFF. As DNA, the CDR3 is TGTGCCAGCAGTTACTCCACGCCGGATGAAAAACTGTTTTTT.

CDR3 amino acids: CASSRSGLAGDFAYEQYF. In DNA form, the CDR3 reads TGTGCCAGCAGCCGATCGGGACTAGCGGGAGATTTCGCCTACGAGCAGTACTTC. V is TRBV5-6 and J is TRBJ2-7; 14 bases align to TRBD2. From germline, CDR1 is SGHDT and CDR2 YYEEEE. The CDR3 is 18 residues long. V was pared by 4 bases and J by 2 bases, with 11 bases of the junction left unmatched. The full variable domain, with the rest looked up from reference TRBV5-6 and TRBJ2-7, is DAGVTQSPTHLIKTRGQQVTLRCSPKSGHDTVSWYQQALGQGPQFIFQYYEEEERQRGNFPDRFSGHQFPNYSSELNVNALLLGDSALYLCASSRSGLAGDFAYEQYFGPGTRLTVT.

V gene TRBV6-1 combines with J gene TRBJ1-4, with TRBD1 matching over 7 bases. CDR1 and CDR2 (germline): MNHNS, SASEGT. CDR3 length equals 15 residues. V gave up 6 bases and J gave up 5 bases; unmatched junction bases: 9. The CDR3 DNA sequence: TGTGCCAGCAGGGGAACCGGGACAGAAAATGAAAAACTGTTTTTT. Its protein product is CASRGTGTENEKLFF.

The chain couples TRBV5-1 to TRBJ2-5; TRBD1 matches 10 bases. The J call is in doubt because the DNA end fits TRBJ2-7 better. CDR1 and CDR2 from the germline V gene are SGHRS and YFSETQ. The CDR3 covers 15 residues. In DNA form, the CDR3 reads TGCGCCAGCAGCTTCGGACAGGGGGGCTTCTACGAGCAGTACTTC. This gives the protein CASSFGQGGFYEQYF.

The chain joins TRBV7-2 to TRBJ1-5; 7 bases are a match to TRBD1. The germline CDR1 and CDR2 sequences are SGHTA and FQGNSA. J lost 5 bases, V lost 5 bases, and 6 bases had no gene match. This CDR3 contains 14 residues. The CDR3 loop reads CASSLGQDDQPQHF. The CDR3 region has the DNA TGTGCCAGCAGCCTCGGACAGGATGATCAGCCCCAGCATTTT. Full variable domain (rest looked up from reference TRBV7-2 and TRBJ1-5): GAGVSQSPSNKVTEKGKDVELRCDPISGHTALYWYRQSLGQGLEFLIYFQGNSAPDKSGLPSDRFSAERTGGSVSTLTIQRTQQEDSAVYLCASSLGQDDQPQHFGDGTRLSIL.

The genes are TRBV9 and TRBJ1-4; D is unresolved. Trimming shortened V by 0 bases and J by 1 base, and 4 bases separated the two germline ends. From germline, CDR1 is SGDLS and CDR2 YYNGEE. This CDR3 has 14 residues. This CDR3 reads CASSVGRTNEKLFF. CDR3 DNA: TGTGCCAGCAGCGTAGGGAGAACTAATGAAAAACTGTTTTTT.

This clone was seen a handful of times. CDR3 in DNA: TGTGCCAGCAGCTTAAGACTAGCGGGAGCACCCTACGAGCAGTACTTC. It encodes CASSLRLAGAPYEQYF. The chain joins TRBV27 to TRBJ2-7; 12 nucleotides agree with TRBD2. The CDR3 extends over 16 amino acids. Germline V gene sequence: CDR1 MNHEY, CDR2 SMNVEV (reference sequence). V trimming: 6 bases; J trimming: 2 bases; junction bases outside the gene matches: 8.